Included here is one T cell receptor beta chain sequence, with context. TCRdb's table, derived via immunoSEQ multiplex PCR, lists solely in-frame clones and lacks some. The profile shows around 120,000 clones, around 85% of them singletons. The CDR3 runs to 14 residues. The V and J ends lost 4 bases and 0 bases respectively, with 10 bases between them. Per the germline V gene, CDR1 is SQVTM and CDR2 is ANQGSEA. These data come from a study of blood T cell repertoires in COVID-19. This receptor was taken from an older man who had recovered from COVID-19. The sequenced material came from peripheral blood. This chain connects TRBV29-1 to TRBJ2-1; D ambiguous. CDR3 loop: CSVVLTVSYNEQFF. CDR3 sequence (DNA): TGCAGCGTTGTTTTAACAGTCTCCTACAATGAGCAGTTCTTC.